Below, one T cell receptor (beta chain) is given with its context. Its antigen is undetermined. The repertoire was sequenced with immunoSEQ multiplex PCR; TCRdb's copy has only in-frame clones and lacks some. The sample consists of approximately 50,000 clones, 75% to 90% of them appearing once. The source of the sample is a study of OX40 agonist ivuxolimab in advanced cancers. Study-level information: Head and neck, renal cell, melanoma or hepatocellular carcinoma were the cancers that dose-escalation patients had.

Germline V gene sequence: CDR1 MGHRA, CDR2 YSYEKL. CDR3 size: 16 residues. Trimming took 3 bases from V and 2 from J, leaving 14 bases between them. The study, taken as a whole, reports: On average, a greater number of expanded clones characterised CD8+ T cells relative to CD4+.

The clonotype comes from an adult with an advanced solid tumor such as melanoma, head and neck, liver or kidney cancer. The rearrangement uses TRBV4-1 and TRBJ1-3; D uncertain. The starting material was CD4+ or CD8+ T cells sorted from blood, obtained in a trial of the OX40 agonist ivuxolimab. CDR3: CASSHNTGQAGNTIYF. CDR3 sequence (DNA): TGCGCCAGCAGCCACAATACCGGGCAGGCTGGAAACACCATATATTTT.